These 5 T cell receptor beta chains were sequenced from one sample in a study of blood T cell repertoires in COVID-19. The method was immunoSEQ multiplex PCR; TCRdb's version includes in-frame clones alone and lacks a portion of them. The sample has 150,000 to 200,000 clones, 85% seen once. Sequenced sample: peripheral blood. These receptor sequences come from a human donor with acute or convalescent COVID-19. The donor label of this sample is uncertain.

This chain's CDR3 is CASQRQGVSPSYEQYF. CDR3 DNA sequence: TGTGCCAGCCAGAGGCAGGGGGTCTCGCCCTCCTACGAGCAGTACTTC. The rearrangement links TRBV27 to TRBJ2-7, with 7 bases identical to TRBD1. This CDR3 region has 16 residues. Germline V CDR1 and CDR2: MNHEY, SMNVEV (reference sequence). Trimming at V came to 8 bases and at J to 0 bases, leaving 13 bases not matched to a gene.

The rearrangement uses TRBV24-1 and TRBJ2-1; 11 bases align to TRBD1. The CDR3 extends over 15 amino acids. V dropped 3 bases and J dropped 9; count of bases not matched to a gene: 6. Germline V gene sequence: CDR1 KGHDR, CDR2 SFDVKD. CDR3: CATSDAGQGETEQFF. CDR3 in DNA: TGTGCCACCAGTGATGCGGGACAGGGGGAAACTGAGCAGTTCTTC.

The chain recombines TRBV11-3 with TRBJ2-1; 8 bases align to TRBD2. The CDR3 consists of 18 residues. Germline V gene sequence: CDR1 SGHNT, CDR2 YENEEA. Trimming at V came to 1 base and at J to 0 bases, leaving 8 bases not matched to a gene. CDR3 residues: CASSLGSGGAYSYNEQFF. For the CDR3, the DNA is TGTGCCAGCAGCTTAGGCTCGGGGGGGGCCTACTCCTACAATGAGCAGTTCTTC. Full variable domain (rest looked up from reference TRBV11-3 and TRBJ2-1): EAGVVQSPRYKIIEKKQPVAFWCNPISGHNTLYWYLQNLGQGPELLIRYENEEAVDDSQLPKDRFSAERLKGVDSTLKIQPAELGDSAVYLCASSLGSGGAYSYNEQFFGPGTRLTVL.

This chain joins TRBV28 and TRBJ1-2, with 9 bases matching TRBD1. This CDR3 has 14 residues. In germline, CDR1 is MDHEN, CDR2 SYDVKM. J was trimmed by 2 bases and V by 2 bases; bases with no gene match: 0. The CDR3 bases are TGTGCCAGCAGTTTAGGACAGGGGAACTATGGCTACACCTTC. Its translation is CASSLGQGNYGYTF.

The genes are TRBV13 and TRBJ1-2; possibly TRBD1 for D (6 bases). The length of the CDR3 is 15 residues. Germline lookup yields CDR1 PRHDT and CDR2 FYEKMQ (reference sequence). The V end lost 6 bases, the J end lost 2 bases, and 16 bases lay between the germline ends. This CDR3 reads CASSLRGGGNYGYTF. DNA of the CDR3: TGTGCCAGCAGTCTTCGGGGAGGGGGGAACTATGGCTACACCTTC.